The T cell receptor (beta chain) under discussion was sequenced for a study of blood T cells in healthy people across ages. This CDR3 comprises 14 residues. The germline gives CDR1 MGHRA, CDR2 YSYEKL. The V and J ends lost 3 bases and 1 base respectively, with 9 bases between them. Primed by a sample-barcoded 5' primer and a J-beta primer mix, a second PCR proceeded for roughly 7 to 11 cycles. TCRdb reprocessed the 5' RACE reads with MiXCR, giving one entry per CDR3 protein. The sample lists fewer than 900,000 distinct CDR3 sequences, 36% seen once, with 10% to 15% in the top ten. This clonotype originated in a man aged 18 to 35 in good health. J is TRBJ1-1 and V is TRBV4-1, with a possible D match to TRBD1 (6 bases). The sample was blood. DNA for the CDR3: TGCGCCAGCAGCCACCCGGGACAGAACACTGAAGCTTTCTTT. This sequence encodes CASSHPGQNTEAFF.